The 26 T cell receptor beta chains below come from one sample, sequenced in a study of blood T cell repertoires in COVID-19. Profiled with immunoSEQ multiplex PCR; TCRdb holds only in-frame clones, not every one. The sample has 130,000 to 150,000 clones, over 75% seen once. Sequencing was performed on peripheral blood. Receptors were obtained from a woman aged 60-75 years with COVID-19, enrolled during active disease.

The chain has TRBV6-5 and TRBJ1-1; no clear D gene. Trimming took off 0 bases at V and 0 bases at J, with 5 bases between the two ends. CDR1 MNHEY and CDR2 SVGAGI come from the germline V gene. This CDR3 has 14 residues. CDR3 loop: CASSYSEVNTEAFF. The CDR3 nucleotides are TGTGCCAGCAGTTACTCGGAGGTGAACACTGAAGCTTTCTTT.

This chain uses TRBV4-1 with TRBJ2-7, with 7 positions matching TRBD1. This CDR3 has 15 amino acids. CDR1 is MGHRA, CDR2 YSYEKL, per germline. Trimming at V came to 0 bases and at J to 0 bases, leaving 2 bases not matched to a gene. The CDR3 bases are TGCGCCAGCAGCCAAGATTGGGACAGCTCCTACGAGCAGTACTTC. Translated, it gives CASSQDWDSSYEQYF.

Only one count was recorded for this clone. The chain couples TRBV2 to TRBJ2-7; TRBD1 matches 9 bases. Germline assignment: CDR1 SNHLY and CDR2 FYNNEI. There are 15 residues in the CDR3. V was clipped by 5 bases and J by 5 bases; unmatched bases: 10. Here the CDR3 DNA reads TGTGCCAGCAGTTATACAGGGGGCCGGGGCGACGAGCAGTACTTC. Residues: CASSYTGGRGDEQYF.

The chain carries TRBV5-1 and TRBJ2-5, with TRBD2 matching 7 bases. This CDR3 comprises 16 residues. After removal of 0 bases from V and 0 bases from J, the junction contained 5 bases not matched to a gene. Per the germline V gene, CDR1 is SGHRS and CDR2 is YFSETQ. The CDR3 nucleotides are TGCGCCAGCAGCTTGGCGGCTAGCGGCAACCAAGAGACCCAGTACTTC. Encoded protein: CASSLAASGNQETQYF.

The CDR3 is CASSVGQFSGNTIYF. Here the CDR3 DNA reads TGTGCCAGCAGCGTAGGGCAGTTCTCTGGAAACACCATATATTTT. The chain recombines TRBV9 with TRBJ1-3, with D uncertain. Germline lookup yields CDR1 SGDLS and CDR2 YYNGEE. V lost 0 bases and J 0 bases, leaving 7 bases between the germline ends. There are 15 residues in the CDR3.

The chain has TRBV10-3 and TRBJ1-2; D call uncertain. CDR1 and CDR2 (germline): ENHRY, SYGVKD. CDR3 length: 13 residues. V was cut by 4 bases and J by 4 bases, with 10 bases left in between. Here the CDR3 DNA reads TGTGCCATCAGTGGGATGGAGTCCTATGGCTACACCTTC. Protein sequence: CAISGMESYGYTF.

This chain uses TRBV30 with TRBJ1-2; D is undetermined. The V end was cut by 6 bases, the J end by 4 bases, with 12 bases between. Germline CDR1 is GTSNPN and CDR2 is SVGIG (reference sequence). This CDR3 spans 12 amino acids. The CDR3 DNA reads TGTGCCTGTGAGAGGATCGGCTATGGCTACACCTTC. Translated, it gives CACERIGYGYTF.

The chain carries TRBV5-1 and TRBJ1-1, with TRBD1 identical over 7 bases. The CDR3 totals 17 residues. Germline CDR1 is SGHRS and CDR2 is YFSETQ. With V trimmed by 5 bases and J by 0 bases, 13 bases remained unmatched. Here the CDR3 reads CASSSATGNFMNTEAFF. The CDR3 nucleotides are TGCGCCAGCAGTTCAGCGACAGGGAACTTCATGAACACTGAAGCTTTCTTT.

This sequence joins TRBV27 and TRBJ1-4; possible D gene TRBD1, 6 bases. The CDR3 is 18 amino acids. Deletions cut 4 bases from V and 0 bases from J, with 18 bases between. Germline CDR1 is MNHEY and CDR2 is SMNVEV (reference sequence). The CDR3 DNA sequence: TGTGCCAGCAGTTCTCACCAGGGGACGGCTCCAACTAATGAAAAACTGTTTTTT. It specifies CASSSHQGTAPTNEKLFF.

The V and J genes are TRBV7-3 and TRBJ1-1, with 8 positions matching TRBD1. This CDR3 is built from 16 residues. V was clipped by 4 bases and J by 4 bases; unmatched bases: 11. Germline loops: CDR1 SGHTA, CDR2 FQGTGA. The CDR3 region is CASSSNQGAEGTEAFF. Written as DNA, the CDR3 is TGTGCCAGCAGCTCAAACCAGGGGGCCGAAGGCACTGAAGCTTTCTTT.

The chain has TRBV20-1 and TRBJ2-7; TRBD1 is a possible D gene (7 bases). Per germline, CDR1 DFQATT and CDR2 SNEGSKA (reference sequence). Trimming took off 3 bases at V and 2 bases at J, with 14 bases between the two ends. CDR3 length equals 14 residues. Here the CDR3 reads CSASGGGAAYEQYF. CDR3 bases: TGCAGTGCTAGTGGAGGGGGCGCCGCCTACGAGCAGTACTTC.

The V and J genes are TRBV24-1 and TRBJ2-2; the D gene is possibly TRBD1 (6 bases). CDR1 is KGHDR, CDR2 SFDVKD, per germline. V was clipped by 0 bases and J by 1 base, with 8 bases between them. The CDR3 has 16 residues. CDR3 in amino acids: CATSDLGGQNTGELFF. The CDR3 DNA follows: TGTGCCACCAGTGATTTGGGGGGACAGAACACCGGGGAGCTGTTTTTT.

The V gene is TRBV7-9, the J gene TRBJ1-1; no reliable D call. This CDR3 spans 14 amino acids. CDR1 is SEHNR and CDR2 is FQNEAQ in the germline V gene (reference sequence). Trimming cost V 4 bases and J 2 bases, with 11 bases left between them. The CDR3 sequence: CASSYADFNTEAFF. The DNA for the CDR3 is TGTGCCAGCAGCTACGCGGATTTTAACACTGAAGCTTTCTTT.

This rearrangement joins TRBV4-1 to TRBJ1-2, with TRBD1 as a possible D gene (5 bases). The V end lost 4 bases, the J end lost 1 base, and 16 bases lay between the germline ends. In germline, CDR1 is MGHRA, CDR2 YSYEKL. The CDR3 runs 16 residues. CDR3 DNA: TGCGCCAGCAGCCTCGAGGTAGGGGCTGGTAACTATGGCTACACCTTC. As protein: CASSLEVGAGNYGYTF.

This chain uses TRBV5-6 with TRBJ1-1, with a possible D match to TRBD1 (5 bases). Germline CDR1 and CDR2: SGHDT and YYEEEE. The V end was cut by 0 bases, the J end by 3 bases, with 12 bases between. The CDR3 consists of 15 residues. The DNA of the CDR3 is TGTGCCAGCAGCTTGGTTGGGCAGGGCTACACTGAAGCTTTCTTT. Translating it yields CASSLVGQGYTEAFF.

This clone was counted between two and nine times. This chain uses TRBV4-2 with TRBJ1-3, with D possibly matching TRBD1 (6 bases). V was clipped by 4 bases and J by 0 bases, with 19 bases between them. Germline-derived CDR1 and CDR2 are LGHNA and YNFKEQ. The CDR3 has 18 amino acids. The CDR3 sequence: CASSPARGALHSGNTIYF. In DNA form, the CDR3 reads TGTGCCAGCAGCCCCGCGCGGGGGGCCCTCCACTCTGGAAACACCATATATTTT.

V gene TRBV2 combines with J gene TRBJ2-3, with D uncertain. Germline CDR1 is SNHLY and CDR2 is FYNNEI. This CDR3 contains 13 residues. The V gene lost 1 base and the J gene lost 7 bases, with 9 bases spanning the gap. CDR3 loop: CASSEDSMNTQYF. The CDR3 DNA sequence: TGTGCCAGCAGTGAAGACTCGATGAATACGCAGTATTTT.

The V and J genes are TRBV25-1 and TRBJ2-2; 8 positions agree with TRBD1. The CDR3 has 13 residues. Trimming at V came to 11 bases and at J to 0 bases, leaving 2 bases not matched to a gene. Germline CDR1 MGHDK, CDR2 SYGVNS. CDR3 loop: CASGQANTGELFF. The CDR3 DNA follows: TGTGCCTCGGGACAGGCGAACACCGGGGAGCTGTTTTTT.

V and J are TRBV10-3 and TRBJ2-7; D uncertain. V lost 0 bases, J lost 4 bases, and 4 bases lay in between. Germline CDR1 reads ENHRY; CDR2 reads SYGVKD. This CDR3 spans 12 amino acids. CDR3 bases: TGTGCCATCAGTGAGTCGACTTACGAGCAGTACTTC. Encoded protein: CAISESTYEQYF.

This clone has a single count. The chain links TRBV10-1 to TRBJ1-6; D may be TRBD1 (6 bases). V lost 9 bases and J lost 6, with 6 bases in between. The CDR3 sequence is 11 residues long. From germline, CDR1 is WNHNN and CDR2 SYGVQD (reference sequence). The CDR3 region is CARQGNSPLHF. In DNA, the CDR3 is TGCGCCAGACAGGGTAATTCACCCCTCCACTTT.

The rearrangement links TRBV30 to TRBJ1-2; D is uncertain. V dropped 4 bases and J dropped 5 bases, with 17 bases sitting between them. The CDR3 loop spans 14 amino acids. The germline V gene has CDR1 GTSNPN and CDR2 SVGIG (reference sequence). The CDR3 bases are TGTGCCTGGACCTCGGGCTTAGAGCGGTATGGCTACACCTTC. Translated, it gives CAWTSGLERYGYTF.

Points on this clone: Other nucleotide sequences from this sample produce the same CDR3. This chain uses TRBV5-1 with TRBJ1-2; TRBD1 matches at 8 bases. The CDR3 covers 14 residues. Losses at the gene ends were 0 bases for V and 6 bases for J; bases not matched to a gene: 4. Germline V gene sequence: CDR1 SGHRS, CDR2 YFSETQ. The CDR3 loop reads CASSLGQGADGYTF. The CDR3 DNA is TGCGCCAGCAGCTTGGGGCAGGGGGCGGATGGCTACACCTTC.

The chain carries TRBV5-1 and TRBJ2-7, with TRBD2 matching 11 bases. In germline, CDR1 is SGHRS, CDR2 YFSETQ. V gave up 5 bases and J gave up 1 base; unmatched junction bases: 5. CDR3 size: 15 residues. The CDR3 here is CASRIGTSGSYEQYF. In DNA, the CDR3 is TGCGCCAGCAGGATTGGGACTAGCGGATCCTACGAGCAGTACTTC.

The chain joins TRBV30 to TRBJ2-1; a weak D match, TRBD1 (5 bases). The germline CDR1 and CDR2 sequences are GTSNPN and SVGIG (reference sequence). This CDR3 has 15 amino acids. V shed 1 base and J shed 4 bases, with 14 bases lying between them. This CDR3 reads CAWSGPTVAYNEQFF. CDR3 nucleotides: TGTGCCTGGAGTGGGCCGACAGTGGCGTACAATGAGCAGTTCTTC.

The rearrangement links TRBV2 to TRBJ2-3; TRBD2 agrees at 9 bases. The ends lost 10 bases at V and 5 bases at J; junction bases unmatched: 13. The CDR3 extends over 15 amino acids. Looked up from germline, CDR1 is SNHLY and CDR2 is FYNNEI. Here the CDR3 reads CATDQRGVLGDTQYF. The DNA for the CDR3 is TGTGCCACCGACCAGCGGGGGGTCTTGGGAGATACGCAGTATTTT. The whole variable domain, remainder taken from reference TRBV2 and TRBJ2-3, is EPEVTQTPSHQVTQMGQEVILRCVPISNHLYFYWYRQILGQKVEFLVSFYNNEISEKSEIFDDQFSVERPDGSNFTLKIRSTKLEDSAMYFCATDQRGVLGDTQYFGPGTRLTVL.

The CDR3 region is CASSLRGAGGDSNQPQHF. CDR3 nucleotide sequence: TGTGCCAGCAGCTTAAGGGGGGCAGGGGGAGATAGCAATCAGCCCCAGCATTTT. The V call is TRBV7-8, the J call TRBJ1-5; TRBD1 matches 7 bases. V shed 2 bases and J 0 bases; nucleotides not matched to a gene: 10. Per the germline V gene, CDR1 is SGHVS and CDR2 is FQNEAQ. The CDR3 spans 18 residues.